Reported below is one T cell receptor (beta chain). The antigen is not known. This entry is derived from a study of regulatory T cells in long-lasting Graves disease. The overall study: Persistence in Graves' disease required over 5 years of antithyroid drugs plus positive TSH receptor antibodies.

Findings and limits, study-wide: Under persistent disease, TRBV28, TRBJ1-2 and TRBJ2-5 were used preferentially.

This CDR3 is built from 15 residues. V shed 1 base and J 4 bases; nucleotides not matched to a gene: 7. From germline, CDR1 is DFQATT and CDR2 SNEGSKA (reference sequence). Researchers made TCR beta libraries by using iRepertoire HTBI primers and running Arm-PCR on CDR3 regions. One entry per CDR3 protein, called by TCRdb with MiXCR from the multiplex PCR reads. The sample carries some 340,000 distinct CDR3 sequences, roughly 23% recorded once. As for time point: persistent/refractory GD, antithyroid drugs over 5 years with positive TRAb. TCR sequences were obtained from RNA taken from PBMCs. This sequence joins TRBV20-1 and TRBJ2-1; 7 bases line up with TRBD2. The source of this sequence is a woman aged 40 to 49 with Graves disease. The material was peripheral blood mononuclear cells (PBMCs), obtained when the disease was refractory, from a patient treated with antithyroid drugs. The CDR3 spells CSARVRGSIYNEQFF. In DNA form, the CDR3 reads TGCAGTGCTAGAGTTCGCGGGAGCATATACAATGAGCAGTTCTTC.